The 9 T cell receptor beta chains presented below share a single source sample, sequenced in a study of CD8 T cells in ankylosing spondylitis. TCRdb re-analysed the 5' RACE reads in MiXCR, keeping a single row per CDR3 protein. There are 55,000 or so distinct CDR3 sequences in the sample; 7.4% occur only once, and 8% to 9.5% lies in the top ten. Input material: blood, either unsorted or a sorted T cell fraction (not recorded which). These receptors all stem from a female donor with ankylosing spondylitis or in good health (not recorded which).

The chain carries TRBV20-1 and TRBJ2-5, with TRBD2 as a possible D gene (6 bases). The germline CDR1 and CDR2 sequences are DFQATT and SNEGSKA (reference sequence). Between the trimmed V and J ends, which lost 2 bases and 1 base, there was a span of 14 bases. CDR3 length equals 15 residues. The CDR3 reads CSARPPRGFQETQYF. DNA of the CDR3: TGCAGTGCTAGACCTCCGCGGGGCTTCCAAGAGACCCAGTACTTC.

The rearrangement uses TRBV11-2 and TRBJ1-2, with 12 bases that match TRBD1. The germline V gene has CDR1 SGHAT and CDR2 FQNNGV. The CDR3 extends over 13 amino acids. The V gene end was trimmed by 5 bases and the J gene end by 9 bases; junction bases not matched to a gene: 4. This CDR3 is CASSRDRGRSYTF. DNA of the CDR3: TGTGCCAGCAGCCGGGACAGGGGGCGAAGCTACACCTTC.

This clonotype was detected many times. The DNA for the CDR3 is TGCAGCGTTCTGGCGAACACTGAAGCTTTCTTT. Translation gives CSVLANTEAFF. The chain joins TRBV29-1 to TRBJ1-1; D unresolved. V was clipped by 5 bases and J by 1 base, with 5 bases between them. The CDR3 sequence is 11 residues long. Germline V gives CDR1 SQVTM, CDR2 ANQGSEA.

This clonotype was seen a handful of times. The genes are TRBV6-2 or TRBV6-3 and TRBJ2-6; maybe TRBD2 (5 bases). The germline V and J ends were trimmed by 2 bases and 3 bases, with 8 bases remaining between them. The CDR3 contains 15 residues. CDR1 is MNHEY and CDR2 is SVGEGT in the germline V gene. The CDR3 reads CASSYGGFGANVLTF. The CDR3 DNA reads as TGTGCCAGCAGTTACGGCGGGTTTGGGGCCAACGTCCTGACTTTC.

This clonotype was picked up many times. This chain connects TRBV19 to TRBJ1-1, with D unclear. Per germline, CDR1 LNHDA and CDR2 SQIVND (reference sequence). Trimming removed 3 bases at V and 7 bases at J, with 9 bases between. This CDR3 region has 12 residues. The CDR3 nucleotides read TGTGCCAGTAGTATTGCCAGGAATGAAGCTTTCTTT. Translated: CASSIARNEAFF.

This clonotype was recorded at least ten times. The chain recombines TRBV7-9 with TRBJ1-2, with D possibly being TRBD1 (5 bases). Trimming shortened V by 5 bases and J by 5 bases, and 18 bases separated the two germline ends. The CDR3 has 15 amino acids. CDR1 and CDR2 (germline): SEHNR, FQNEAQ (reference sequence). In nucleotides, the CDR3 is TGTGCCAGCAGCCCCAAAGAGGCAGGGTGGTATGGCTACACCTTC. Amino acid sequence: CASSPKEAGWYGYTF.

The table lists this clonotype with many counts. J is TRBJ1-6 and V is TRBV5-1; 10 bases align to TRBD1. Germline V lookup: CDR1 SGHRS, CDR2 YFSETQ. V lost 8 bases and J lost 7; bases outside the gene matches: 6. The CDR3 covers 14 residues. This chain's CDR3 is CASFPGQGNSPLHF. CDR3 bases: TGCGCCAGTTTCCCGGGACAGGGGAATTCACCCCTCCACTTT.

This clonotype has ten or more counts. V and J are TRBV5-1 and TRBJ1-5; D not certain. With 6 bases removed from V and 3 bases from J, the gap between germline ends came to 16 bases. The germline gives CDR1 SGHRS, CDR2 YFSETQ. The CDR3 runs 15 residues. The CDR3, as DNA: TGCGCCAGCACCTTTCTTAGCGGATCCAATCAGCCCCAGCATTTT. This sequence encodes CASTFLSGSNQPQHF.

This clonotype has a count of ten or more. The chain links TRBV2 to TRBJ1-1, with D uncertain. CDR1 is SNHLY, CDR2 FYNNEI, per germline. The CDR3 spans 11 residues. V was trimmed by 4 bases and J by 5 bases, leaving 5 bases between them. The CDR3 DNA reads TGTGCCAGCAGTGTTGGGACTGAAGCTTTCTTT. Protein: CASSVGTEAFF.